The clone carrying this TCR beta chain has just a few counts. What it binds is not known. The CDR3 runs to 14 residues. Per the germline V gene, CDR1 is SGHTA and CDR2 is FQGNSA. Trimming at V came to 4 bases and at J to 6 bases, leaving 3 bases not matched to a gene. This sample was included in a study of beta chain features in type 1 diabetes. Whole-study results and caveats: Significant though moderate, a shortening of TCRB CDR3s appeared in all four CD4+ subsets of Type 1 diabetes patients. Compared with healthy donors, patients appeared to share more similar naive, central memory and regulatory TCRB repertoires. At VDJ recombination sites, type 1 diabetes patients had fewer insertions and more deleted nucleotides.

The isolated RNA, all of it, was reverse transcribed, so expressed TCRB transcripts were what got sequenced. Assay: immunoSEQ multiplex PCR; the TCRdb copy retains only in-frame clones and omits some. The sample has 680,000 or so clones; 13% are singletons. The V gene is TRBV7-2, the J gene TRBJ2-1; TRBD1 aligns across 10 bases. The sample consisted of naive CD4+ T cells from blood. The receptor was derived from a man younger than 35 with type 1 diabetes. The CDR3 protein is CASSSGQGINEQFF. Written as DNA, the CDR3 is TGTGCCAGCAGCTCGGGACAGGGGATCAATGAGCAGTTCTTC. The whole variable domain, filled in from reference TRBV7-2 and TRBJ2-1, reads GAGVSQSPSNKVTEKGKDVELRCDPISGHTALYWYRQSLGQGLEFLIYFQGNSAPDKSGLPSDRFSAERTGGSVSTLTIQRTQQEDSAVYLCASSSGQGINEQFFGPGTRLTVL.